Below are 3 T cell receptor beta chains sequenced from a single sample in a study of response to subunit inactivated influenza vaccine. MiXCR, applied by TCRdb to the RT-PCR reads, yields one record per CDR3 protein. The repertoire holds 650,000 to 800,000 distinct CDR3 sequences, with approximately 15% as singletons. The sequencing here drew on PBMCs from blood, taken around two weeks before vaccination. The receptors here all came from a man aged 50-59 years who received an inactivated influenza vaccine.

CDR3 DNA sequence: TGCGCCAGCAGCCAAGTCGAAGGGACGGGTGGCTACACCTTC. Encoded protein: CASSQVEGTGGYTF. This chain joins TRBV4-3 and TRBJ1-2; TRBD1 might be the D (5 bases). Trimming took 1 base from V and 7 from J, leaving 13 bases between them. CDR1 is LGHNA, CDR2 YSLEER, per germline. The CDR3 length is 14 residues.

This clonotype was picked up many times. The CDR3 loop reads CASSLEAVSSYNEQFF. The CDR3 DNA sequence: TGTGCCAGCAGCTTAGAAGCGGTGAGCTCCTACAATGAGCAGTTCTTC. The genes are TRBV11-2 and TRBJ2-1; a weak D match, TRBD2 (5 bases). The CDR3 spans 16 residues. The V gene's germline CDR1 is SGHAT and CDR2 FQNNGV. Between the trimmed V and J ends, which lost 0 bases and 0 bases, there was a span of 9 bases. Full variable domain (outside the CDR3, taken from reference TRBV11-2 and TRBJ2-1): EAGVAQSPRYKIIEKRQSVAFWCNPISGHATLYWYQQILGQGPKLLIQFQNNGVVDDSQLPKDRFSAERLKGVDSTLKIQPAKLEDSAVYLCASSLEAVSSYNEQFFGPGTRLTVL.

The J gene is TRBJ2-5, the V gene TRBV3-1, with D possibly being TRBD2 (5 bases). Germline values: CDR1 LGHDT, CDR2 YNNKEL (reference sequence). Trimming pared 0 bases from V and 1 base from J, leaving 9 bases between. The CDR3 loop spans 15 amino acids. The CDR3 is CASSQERVSQETQYF. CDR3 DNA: TGTGCCAGCAGCCAAGAGAGGGTGAGCCAAGAGACCCAGTACTTC.